The 27 T cell receptor beta chains below come from one sample, sequenced in a study of human thymus T cells. The protocol was immunoSEQ multiplex PCR, while the TCRdb copy is restricted to in-frame clones and leaves out a portion. The sample yields more than 50,000 clones, 94% seen once. The sequencing sample was made of blood. Receptor source: a boy less than two years old with a congenital heart defect but otherwise immunologically healthy.

The chain is built from TRBV28 and TRBJ2-1; D possibly corresponds to TRBD1 (6 bases). V lost 5 bases and J lost 8, with 13 bases in between. Germline V CDR1 and CDR2: MDHEN, SYDVKM. CDR3 size: 13 residues. The CDR3 DNA sequence: TGTGCCAGCAGTCAGGGGTATCGGGATGAGCAGTTCTTC. Its translation is CASSQGYRDEQFF.

Comments on this clone: At one of its ends the junction is not consistent with the germline gene, which may arise from a read error. The rearrangement uses TRBV7-2 and TRBJ1-5; 7 nucleotides match TRBD1. CDR1 and CDR2 from the germline V gene are SGHTA and FQGNSA. CDR3 length equals 16 residues. The CDR3 nucleotides read TGTGCCAGCAGCTTAACAGGGGTTTGGCACAATCGGCCCCAGCATTTT. Translated, it gives CASSLTGVWHNRPQHF.

CDR3 residues: CASRGAGYEQYF. The CDR3 DNA follows: TGTGCCAGCAGGGGGGCCGGGTACGAGCAGTACTTC. This sequence joins TRBV2 and TRBJ2-7, with D perhaps matching TRBD1 (6 bases). The CDR3 is 12 residues long. Germline V gives CDR1 SNHLY, CDR2 FYNNEI. The V end lost 6 bases, the J end lost 4 bases, and 10 bases lay between the germline ends.

This clone is a singleton in its sample. The chain joins TRBV5-8 to TRBJ1-1, with a possible D match to TRBD1 (5 bases). Trimming left V 5 bases short and J 5 bases short, with 13 bases between. The CDR3 covers 13 residues. CDR1 and CDR2 (germline): SGHTS, YDEGEE. The DNA of the CDR3 is TGTGCCAGCAGGGTTGCCGGGGGGACTGAAGCTTTCTTT. It yields the protein CASRVAGGTEAFF.

This sequence joins TRBV4-1 and TRBJ2-7; D remains unclear. This CDR3 contains 14 residues. The V end lost 4 bases, the J end lost 3 bases, and 13 bases lay between the germline ends. CDR1 and CDR2 (germline): MGHRA, YSYEKL. CDR3 residues: CASSPSESGYEQYF. The CDR3 DNA follows: TGCGCCAGCAGCCCGTCGGAGAGTGGCTACGAGCAGTACTTC.

Notes on this clone: Other DNA sequences in the same sample also yield this CDR3. The gene calls are TRBV5-1 and TRBJ2-3; TRBD2 agrees at 7 bases. Germline values: CDR1 SGHRS, CDR2 YFSETQ. This CDR3 has 14 residues. V lost 1 base to trimming and J lost 1 base; unmatched junction nucleotides: 0. CDR3 DNA: TGCGCCAGCAGCTTGACTAGCGGCACAGATACGCAGTATTTT. Protein product: CASSLTSGTDTQYF.

The chain employs TRBV7-2 and TRBJ2-7, with TRBD1 as a possible D gene (6 bases). The germline V gene has CDR1 SGHTA and CDR2 FQGNSA. Trimming took off 2 bases at V and 3 bases at J, with 11 bases between the two ends. This CDR3 has 14 amino acids. CDR3 DNA sequence: TGTGCCAGCAGCTTAATGGACAGACACTACGAGCAGTACTTC. Protein sequence: CASSLMDRHYEQYF.

V and J are TRBV6-5 and TRBJ2-2; no clear D gene. Looked up from germline, CDR1 is MNHEY and CDR2 is SVGAGI. Deletions cut 6 bases from V and 6 bases from J, with 8 bases between. This CDR3 contains 12 residues. The CDR3 sequence: CASSPFPGELFF. The DNA for the CDR3 is TGTGCCAGCAGCCCCTTCCCCGGGGAGCTGTTTTTT.

This clone has a handful of counts. CDR3 DNA sequence: TGCAGCGCTGACTCTAATCAGAACACTGAAGCTTTCTTT. This sequence encodes CSADSNQNTEAFF. The V and J genes are TRBV29-1 and TRBJ1-1; D call uncertain. The V gene lost 7 bases and the J gene lost 1 base, with 13 bases spanning the gap. Germline CDR1 and CDR2: SQVTM and ANQGSEA. The CDR3 covers 13 residues. Based on the CDR3 plus reference TRBV29-1 and TRBJ1-1, the full variable domain is SAVISQKPSRDICQRGTSLTIQCQVDSQVTMMFWYRQQPGQSLTLIATANQGSEATYESGFVIDKFPISRPNLTFSTLTVSNMSPEDSSIYLCSADSNQNTEAFFGQGTRLTVV.

The count of this clone is one. The gene calls are TRBV5-1 and TRBJ2-3; possibly TRBD2 for D (5 bases). This CDR3 comprises 16 residues. V was pared by 1 base and J by 0 bases, with 12 bases between. The germline V gene encodes CDR1 SGHRS and CDR2 YFSETQ. CDR3 loop: CASSLRGSVSTDTQYF. The CDR3 nucleotides read TGCGCCAGCAGCTTGCGAGGGAGTGTGAGCACAGATACGCAGTATTTT.

V usage is TRBV27 and J usage is TRBJ1-2; 9 bases agree with TRBD1. CDR1 is MNHEY and CDR2 is SMNVEV in the germline V gene (reference sequence). V was clipped by 5 bases and J by 3 bases; unmatched bases: 4. CDR3 length: 14 amino acids. In DNA, the CDR3 is TGTGCCAGCAGTCAAACAGGGGGCCACTATGGCTACACCTTC. Amino acids: CASSQTGGHYGYTF.

With regard to this clone: Other nucleotide sequences from this sample produce the same CDR3. This rearrangement joins TRBV9 to TRBJ2-3; D unclear. In germline, CDR1 is SGDLS, CDR2 YYNGEE. Deletions cut 0 bases from V and 3 bases from J, with 2 bases between. This CDR3 region has 12 residues. CDR3 sequence: CASSVATDTQYF. The CDR3 DNA sequence: TGTGCCAGCAGCGTAGCTACAGATACGCAGTATTTT.

The chain employs TRBV2 and TRBJ2-7; maybe TRBD1 (6 bases). Per the germline V gene, CDR1 is SNHLY and CDR2 is FYNNEI. CDR3 length equals 14 residues. Trimming took off 5 bases at V and 2 bases at J, with 13 bases between the two ends. DNA of the CDR3: TGTGCCAGCAGTACGCAGGGGTTTACCTACGAGCAGTACTTC. This codes for CASSTQGFTYEQYF.

The chain has TRBV2 and TRBJ1-2; no firm D call. Germline V gene sequence: CDR1 SNHLY, CDR2 FYNNEI. The CDR3 spans 14 residues. The V and J ends lost 3 bases and 4 bases respectively, with 12 bases between them. CDR3 sequence (DNA): TGTGCCAGCAGTGATCGGGGAGTAGGCTATGGCTACACCTTC. As protein: CASSDRGVGYGYTF.

The chain carries TRBV29-1 and TRBJ2-3; D perhaps matches TRBD1 (5 bases). The germline V gene has CDR1 SQVTM and CDR2 ANQGSEA. Trimming took 1 base from V and 4 from J, leaving 12 bases between them. This CDR3 has 14 residues. As DNA, the CDR3 is TGCAGCGTTGAAGTTGGGGCCGGCGCAGATACGCAGTATTTT. It specifies CSVEVGAGADTQYF.

V and J are TRBV7-6 and TRBJ2-2, with 7 bases identical to TRBD2. The trim removed 1 base at V and 4 bases at J, leaving 3 bases unmatched. CDR1 SGHVS and CDR2 FNYEAQ come from the germline V gene. CDR3 length equals 15 residues. This chain's CDR3 is CASSLGPGGTGELFF. As DNA, the CDR3 is TGTGCCAGCAGCTTAGGTCCGGGAGGCACCGGGGAGCTGTTTTTT.

The gene calls are TRBV5-4 and TRBJ2-1; 9 bases are shared with TRBD2. Germline V CDR1 and CDR2: SGHNT, YYREEE (reference sequence). This CDR3 contains 14 residues. V shed 9 bases and J 1 base; nucleotides not matched to a gene: 5. CDR3 residues: CATAAGGSYNEQFF. The DNA for the CDR3 is TGTGCCACCGCCGCGGGAGGGTCCTACAATGAGCAGTTCTTC.

This chain uses TRBV7-9 with TRBJ1-1, with TRBD1 matching 8 bases. The CDR3 is 14 amino acids. Germline V gives CDR1 SEHNR, CDR2 FQNEAQ (reference sequence). V shed 1 base, J shed 8 bases, and the junction held 6 bases outside the gene matches. In DNA form, the CDR3 reads TGTGCCAGCAGCTTAGTTGGACAGGGAGGGGAAGCTTTCTTT. It is translated as CASSLVGQGGEAFF.

The chain couples TRBV2 to TRBJ1-4; no reliable D call. The CDR3 contains 15 residues. The germline V gene has CDR1 SNHLY and CDR2 FYNNEI. Trimming cost V 5 bases and J 4 bases, with 14 bases left between them. The CDR3 bases are TGTGCCAGCAGTCGTACCGGGAATAATAATGAAAAACTGTTTTTT. Protein sequence: CASSRTGNNNEKLFF.

This rearrangement joins TRBV5-1 to TRBJ2-5; no clear D. The germline V and J ends were trimmed by 4 bases and 4 bases, with 11 bases remaining between them. This CDR3 spans 13 amino acids. CDR1 SGHRS and CDR2 YFSETQ come from the germline V gene. In DNA form, the CDR3 reads TGCGCCAGCAGCCCAACCGCCCGAGAGACCCAGTACTTC. Translation gives CASSPTARETQYF.

The chain recombines TRBV2 with TRBJ2-5; TRBD2 matches at 10 bases. The CDR3 loop spans 16 amino acids. Losses at the gene ends were 4 bases for V and 2 bases for J; bases not matched to a gene: 7. Per the germline V gene, CDR1 is SNHLY and CDR2 is FYNNEI. CDR3 bases: TGTGCCAGCAGTGTTGTAGCGGGGGGCCGACAAGAGACCCAGTACTTC. Translation: CASSVVAGGRQETQYF.

The chain is built from TRBV5-1 and TRBJ2-3; 8 positions match TRBD2. CDR1 is SGHRS, CDR2 YFSETQ, per germline. The V segment lost 7 bases and the J segment 1 base; nucleotides outside the gene matches: 14. There are 17 residues in the CDR3. CDR3 nucleotides: TGCGCCAGCGCTACTAGCGGATCTTTAGGAGGCACAGATACGCAGTATTTT. It translates to CASATSGSLGGTDTQYF.

This clone has only one observation. The chain employs TRBV19 and TRBJ1-2; TRBD1 aligns across 7 bases. The length of the CDR3 is 14 residues. V lost 5 bases and J lost 5; bases outside the gene matches: 8. Germline lookup yields CDR1 LNHDA and CDR2 SQIVND (reference sequence). Here the CDR3 DNA reads TGTGCCAGTAGTCCCGAAACAGGGGCGTATGGCTACACCTTC. As protein: CASSPETGAYGYTF.

CDR3 DNA: TGTGCCAGCAGCCCCGGACAGGGTCTTAGATGGGGCACTGAAGCTTTCTTT. As protein: CASSPGQGLRWGTEAFF. The chain recombines TRBV14 with TRBJ1-1; TRBD1 matches at 8 bases. Germline CDR1 reads SGHDN; CDR2 reads FVKESK. Trimming cost V 4 bases and J 4 bases; bases outside gene matches: 14. This CDR3 has 17 amino acids.

CDR3 DNA: TGTGCCAGCAGCTTTACAGGGGGCGCGGGCACTGAAGCTTTCTTT. It is translated as CASSFTGGAGTEAFF. The chain carries TRBV7-2 and TRBJ1-1; 9 nucleotides agree with TRBD1. There are 15 residues in the CDR3. Germline V gives CDR1 SGHTA, CDR2 FQGNSA. Trimming removed 3 bases from V and 4 bases from J; junction bases left unmatched: 6.

V gene TRBV4-1 combines with J gene TRBJ2-5; 7 positions match TRBD2. J gave up 4 bases and V 1 base, and 3 bases lay outside the gene matches. The CDR3 covers 14 residues. In germline, CDR1 is MGHRA, CDR2 YSYEKL. CDR3 loop: CASSQAGTTETQYF. The DNA for the CDR3 is TGCGCCAGCAGCCAAGCCGGGACTACAGAGACCCAGTACTTC.

The chain joins TRBV6-6 to TRBJ2-7; D unclear. V lost 6 bases and J 0 bases, leaving 9 bases between the germline ends. The CDR3 runs to 13 residues. Per the germline V gene, CDR1 is MNHNY and CDR2 is SVGAGI (reference sequence). The CDR3 sequence: CASSRMSSYEQYF. CDR3 in DNA: TGTGCCAGCAGCAGGATGAGCTCCTACGAGCAGTACTTC.